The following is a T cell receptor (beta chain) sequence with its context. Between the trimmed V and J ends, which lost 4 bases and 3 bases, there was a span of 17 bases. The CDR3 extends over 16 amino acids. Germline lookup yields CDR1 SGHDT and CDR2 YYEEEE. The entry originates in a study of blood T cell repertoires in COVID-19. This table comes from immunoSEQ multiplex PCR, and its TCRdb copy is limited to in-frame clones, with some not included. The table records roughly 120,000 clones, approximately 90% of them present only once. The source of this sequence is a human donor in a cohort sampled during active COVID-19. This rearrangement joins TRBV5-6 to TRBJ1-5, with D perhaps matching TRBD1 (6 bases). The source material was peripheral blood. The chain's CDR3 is CASSPRAGAFNQPQHF. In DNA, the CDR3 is TGTGCCAGCAGCCCTCGGGCGGGGGCCTTCAATCAGCCCCAGCATTTT.